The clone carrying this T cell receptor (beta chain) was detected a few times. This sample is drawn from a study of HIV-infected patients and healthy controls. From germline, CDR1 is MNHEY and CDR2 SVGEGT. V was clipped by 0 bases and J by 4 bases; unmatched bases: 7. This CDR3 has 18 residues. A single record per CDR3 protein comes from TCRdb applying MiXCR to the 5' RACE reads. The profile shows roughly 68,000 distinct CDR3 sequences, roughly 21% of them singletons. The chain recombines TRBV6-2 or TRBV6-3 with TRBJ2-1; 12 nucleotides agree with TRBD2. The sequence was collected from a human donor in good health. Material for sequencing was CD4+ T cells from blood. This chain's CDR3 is CASSYSIPGLAGYNEQFF. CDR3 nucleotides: TGTGCCAGCAGTTACTCGATTCCGGGACTAGCGGGTTACAATGAGCAGTTCTTC.